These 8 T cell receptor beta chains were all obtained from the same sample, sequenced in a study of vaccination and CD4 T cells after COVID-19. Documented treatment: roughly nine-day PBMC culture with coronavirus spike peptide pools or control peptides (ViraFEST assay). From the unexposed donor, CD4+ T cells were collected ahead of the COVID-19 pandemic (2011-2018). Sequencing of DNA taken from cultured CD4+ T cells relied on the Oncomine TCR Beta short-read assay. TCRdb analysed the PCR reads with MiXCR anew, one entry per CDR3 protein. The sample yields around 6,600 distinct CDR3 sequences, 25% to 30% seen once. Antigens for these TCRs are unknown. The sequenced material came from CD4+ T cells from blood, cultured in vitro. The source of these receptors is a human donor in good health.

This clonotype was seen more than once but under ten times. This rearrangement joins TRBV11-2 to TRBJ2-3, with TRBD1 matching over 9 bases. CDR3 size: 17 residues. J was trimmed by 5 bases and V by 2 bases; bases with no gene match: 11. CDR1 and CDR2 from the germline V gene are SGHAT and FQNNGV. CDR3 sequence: CASSLKIRDRVIDTQYF. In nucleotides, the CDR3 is TGTGCCAGCAGCTTAAAAATCCGGGACAGGGTGATAGATACGCAGTATTTT.

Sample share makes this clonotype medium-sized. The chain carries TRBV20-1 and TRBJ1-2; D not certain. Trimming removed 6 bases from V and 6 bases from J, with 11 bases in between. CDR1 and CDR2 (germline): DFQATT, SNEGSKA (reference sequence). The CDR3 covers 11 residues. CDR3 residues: CSAPGRDGYTF. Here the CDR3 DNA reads TGCAGTGCCCCCGGGCGGGATGGCTACACCTTC.

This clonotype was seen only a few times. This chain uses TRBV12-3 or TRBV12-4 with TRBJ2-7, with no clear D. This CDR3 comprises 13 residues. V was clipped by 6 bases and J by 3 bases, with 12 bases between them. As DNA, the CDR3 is TGTGCCAGCAGACCAGCAATCAGCTACGAGCAGTACTTC. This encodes CASRPAISYEQYF.

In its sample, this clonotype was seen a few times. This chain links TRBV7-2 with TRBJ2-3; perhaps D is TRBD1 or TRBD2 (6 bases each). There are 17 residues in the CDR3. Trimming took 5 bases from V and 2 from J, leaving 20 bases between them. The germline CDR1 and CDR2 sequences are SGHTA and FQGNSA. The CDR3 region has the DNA TGTGCCAGCAGCCCCACGCGGAGGGGGGCCCACACAGATACGCAGTATTTT. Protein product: CASSPTRRGAHTDTQYF.

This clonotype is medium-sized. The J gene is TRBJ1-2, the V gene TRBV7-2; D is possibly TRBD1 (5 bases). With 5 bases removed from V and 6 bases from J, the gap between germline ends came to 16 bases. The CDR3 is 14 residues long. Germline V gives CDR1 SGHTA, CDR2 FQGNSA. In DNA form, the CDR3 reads TGTGCCAGCAGCAACTATATCGACAGCAATGGCTACACCTTC. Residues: CASSNYIDSNGYTF. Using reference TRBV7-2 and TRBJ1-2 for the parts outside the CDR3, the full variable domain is GAGVSQSPSNKVTEKGKDVELRCDPISGHTALYWYRQSLGQGLEFLIYFQGNSAPDKSGLPSDRFSAERTGGSVSTLTIQRTQQEDSAVYLCASSNYIDSNGYTFGSGTRLTVV.

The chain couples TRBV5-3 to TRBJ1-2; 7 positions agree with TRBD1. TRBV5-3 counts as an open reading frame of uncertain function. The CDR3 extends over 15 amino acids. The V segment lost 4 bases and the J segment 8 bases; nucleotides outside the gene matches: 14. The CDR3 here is CARSHARDRTEGYTF. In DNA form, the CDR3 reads TGTGCCAGAAGCCACGCCCGGGACAGAACGGAGGGCTACACCTTC.

In DNA form, the CDR3 reads TGTGCCAGCAGTTTAAGGGACAGGGGCTACGAGCAGTACTTC. Its protein is CASSLRDRGYEQYF. The chain links TRBV27 to TRBJ2-7; 10 bases align to TRBD1. CDR3 length: 14 amino acids. J gave up 3 bases and V 2 bases, and 1 base lay outside the gene matches. Looked up from germline, CDR1 is MNHEY and CDR2 is SMNVEV (reference sequence).

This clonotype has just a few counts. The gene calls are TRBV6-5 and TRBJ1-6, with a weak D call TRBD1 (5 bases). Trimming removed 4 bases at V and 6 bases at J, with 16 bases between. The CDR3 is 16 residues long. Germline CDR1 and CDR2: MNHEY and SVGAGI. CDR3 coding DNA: TGTGCCAGCAGTTCGACCCCGGACAATGGTAATTCACCCCTCCACTTT. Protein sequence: CASSSTPDNGNSPLHF.